The entry that follows covers one T cell receptor beta chain sequence. Its antigen remains unidentified. It has no much larger one-base neighbor in the sample; base qualities were not kept. The sample originates from a study of T cell responses to AZD1222 COVID-19 vaccine (dated by TCRdb to the early 2020s). Notes on the research overall: TCR sequencing covered fewer than 250 trial participants: approximately 200 given two doses of AZD1222 and approximately 26 given two doses of MenACWY control vaccine. Trial participants were enrolled by age into 18-55, 56-69 and 70-plus year subgroups, with roughly 160, 29 and 62 TCR-sequenced participants respectively.

The CDR3 regions of human TCRbeta chains were analyzed by immunosequencing. The study's processing was this. TCRs in the repertoires were compared against a reference library of SARS-CoV-2-specific TCRs that had been generated with the MIRA antigen-specificity platform. Breadth was defined as the fraction of unique TCRs that were SARS-CoV-2-associated. Depth was defined as the fraction of total T cells that were SARS-CoV-2-associated. Using the MIRA data, each spike-specific TCR was assigned both to the spike region to which the TCR was reactive and to a CD4 or CD8 class. Log10-transformed breadth and depth values were compared by one-way ANOVA with Sidak's multiple comparisons tests. Not all clones reach the TCRdb copy of this immuneACCESS table, which keeps in-frame sequences only. Checked studies attribute under half of the gap to unresolved V genes and leave the rest unexplained. V and J calls and clone size follow that table, whereas D and trimming were derived from the DNA. The sample table holds just over 150,000 clones, of which about 85% were seen once. The top ten constitute 6.9% of the sample.

The full study reports these points: After two AZD1222 doses, both the breadth and the depth of spike-specific TCRs were significantly higher than at day 0 and than in MenACWY recipients. Nearly half of unique spike-specific TCRs reportedly recognized epitopes outside regions mutated in the B.1.351 and B.1.1.7 variants. Conclusions about previously exposed vaccinees were limited because only a handful of AZD1222 recipients were SARS-CoV-2 seropositive at baseline. The 56-69-year group was small, and its depth increase did not reach significance, likely because of low power. No day 14 peak-response samples were available, so repertoires were characterized only after the peak T cell response. The vaccine-associated CD4 TCRs covered the entire spike protein, and the dominant responses fell in regions 160-218 and 743-854. Participants were mostly white British, with more females than males. The authors suggested clonal diversity may have been underestimated.

CDR1 and CDR2, looked up from the germline V gene, are SGHTA and FQGNSA. V drops 5 bases and J drops 2 bases, leaving 9 bases in between. The cysteine opens and the phenylalanine closes a CDR3 of 13 amino acids. The only DNA kept is the CDR3, 39 bases in frame from the first base. In light of the paper, this sample's time point label describes: sample from adult after SARS-CoV-2 infection, after symptom onset. A couple of convalescent COVID-19 patients, sampled after symptom onset from adults with prior SARS-CoV-2 infection, were also TCR-sequenced for comparison. This sequence originates from an adult who had recovered from COVID-19. The source was peripheral blood, collected after recovery from COVID-19. The sequence is built from TRBV7-2 and TRBJ1-2; TRBD1 might be the D gene, on 6 matching bases. This receptor has the CDR3 CASSPRGNYGYTF. Read as DNA, the sequence is TGTGCCAGCAGCCCCAGGGGCAACTATGGCTACACCTTC.